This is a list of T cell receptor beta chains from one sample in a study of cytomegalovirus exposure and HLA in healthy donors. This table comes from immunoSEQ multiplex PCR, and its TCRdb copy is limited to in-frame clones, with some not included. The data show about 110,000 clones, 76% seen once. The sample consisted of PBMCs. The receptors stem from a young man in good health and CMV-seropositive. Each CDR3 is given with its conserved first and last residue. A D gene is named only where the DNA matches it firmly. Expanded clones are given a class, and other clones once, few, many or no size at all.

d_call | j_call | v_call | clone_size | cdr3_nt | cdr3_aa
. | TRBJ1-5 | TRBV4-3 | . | TGCGCCAGCAGCCAAGGGCAGGGTGTCGAGCCCCAGCATTTT | CASSQGQGVEPQHF
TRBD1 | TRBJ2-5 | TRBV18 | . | TGTGCCAGCTCAGTGACAGGGCGACAAGAGACCCAGTACTTC | CASSVTGRQETQYF
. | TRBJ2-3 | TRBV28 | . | TGTGCCAGCAGTCCTCCCTCGTCTAGCACAGATACGCAGTATTTT | CASSPPSSSTDTQYF
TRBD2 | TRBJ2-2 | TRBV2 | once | TGTGCCAGCAGTGGACTAGCGGGGGAGCCCGGGGAGCTGTTTTTT | CASSGLAGEPGELFF
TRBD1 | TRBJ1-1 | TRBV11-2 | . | TGTGCCAGCAGCTTACAAACAGGGGAACTGGAAGCTTTCTTT | CASSLQTGELEAFF
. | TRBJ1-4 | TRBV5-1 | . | TGCGCCAGCAGCTTGGCTTCGATTGAGGATGAAAAACTGTTTTTT | CASSLASIEDEKLFF
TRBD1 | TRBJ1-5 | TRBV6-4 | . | TGTGCCAGCATGGGACTTACAGGGGGCGGTCATCAGCCCCAGCATTTT | CASMGLTGGGHQPQHF
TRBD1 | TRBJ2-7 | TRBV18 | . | TGTGCCAGCTCACCACGAGACAGGGGGTTAGGCCACGAGCAGTACTTC | CASSPRDRGLGHEQYF
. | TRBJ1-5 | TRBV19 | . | TGTGCCAGTAGTAAGGGGATATACGGTAGCAATCAGCCCCAGCATTTT | CASSKGIYGSNQPQHF
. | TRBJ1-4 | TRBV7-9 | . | TGTGCCAGCAGCCTTCCCGGTGGGGGGGAAAAACTGTTTTTT | CASSLPGGGEKLFF
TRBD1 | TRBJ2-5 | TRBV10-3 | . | TGTGCCATCAGCGCATCCTCCCGGGACAGTTTTCAAGAGACCCAGTACTTC | CAISASSRDSFQETQYF
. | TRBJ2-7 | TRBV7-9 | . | TGTGCCAGCAGCTTCAGACAGGTCGACTCCTACGAGCAGTACTTC | CASSFRQVDSYEQYF
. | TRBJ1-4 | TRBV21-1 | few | TGTGCCAGCTTCGGCCGGGACAGGGGGCAGCTCGATGAAAAACTGTTTTTT | CASFGRDRGQLDEKLFF
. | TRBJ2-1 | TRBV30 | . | TGTGCCTGGAGCGTAGCCTCCTGCAATGAGCAGTTCTTC | CAWSVASCNEQFF
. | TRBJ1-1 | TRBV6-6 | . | TGTGCCAGCAGTTACGCGGAGAACACTGAAGCTTTCTTT | CASSYAENTEAFF
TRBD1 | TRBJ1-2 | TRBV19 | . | TGTGCCAGTAGTCCGCCGGGAGGGGGCTTCTATGGCTACACCTTC | CASSPPGGGFYGYTF
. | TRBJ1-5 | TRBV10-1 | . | TGCGCCAGCCGGATAAGTAGGGAGAGTCAGCCCCAGCATTTT | CASRISRESQPQHF
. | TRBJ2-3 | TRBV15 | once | TGTGCCACCAGCAGCCCCTCACCGCCGGGCACAGATACGCAGTATTTT | CATSSPSPPGTDTQYF
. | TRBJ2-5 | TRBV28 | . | TGTGCCAGCAGGATGGGCCCTCCAGAGACCCAGTACTTC | CASRMGPPETQYF
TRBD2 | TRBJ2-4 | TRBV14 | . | TGTGCCAGCAGCCGGACTAGCGGGGGGTTTTACATTCAGTACTTC | CASSRTSGGFYIQYF
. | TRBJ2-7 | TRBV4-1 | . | TGCGCCAGCAGCCAAGATGGGGCAGGGCTGTACGAGATCCCGTACGAGCAGTACTTC | CASSQDGAGLYEIPYEQYF
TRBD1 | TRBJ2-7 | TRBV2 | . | TGTGCCAGCAGTGATCCGACAGGGATGTACGAGCAGTACTTC | CASSDPTGMYEQYF
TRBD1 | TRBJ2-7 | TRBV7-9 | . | TGTGCCAGCAGCTTAGGACCGGGACAGGGAAAGGCGCCGTACTTC | CASSLGPGQGKAPYF
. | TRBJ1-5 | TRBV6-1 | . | TGTGCCAGCAGTGAAGGGCGGAATAGCAATCAGCCCCAGCATTTT | CASSEGRNSNQPQHF
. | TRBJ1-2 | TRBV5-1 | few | TGCGCCAGCACCGGTCCCTCGGAGGGCTACACCTTC | CASTGPSEGYTF
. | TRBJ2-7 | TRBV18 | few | TGTGCCAGCTCACCATCCCCAACCCGAGGGAGCCACGAGCAGTACTTC | CASSPSPTRGSHEQYF
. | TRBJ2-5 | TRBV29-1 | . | TGCAGCGTTGATTCGGGTCCCCAAGAGACCCAGTACTTC | CSVDSGPQETQYF
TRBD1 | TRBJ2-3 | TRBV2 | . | TGTGCCAGCAGTTGGGACAGACACTCCCCCTCTAGCACAGATACGCAGTATTTT | CASSWDRHSPSSTDTQYF
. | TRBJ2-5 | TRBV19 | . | TGTGCCAGTAGGAAGGTAGGGGACACACAAGAGACCCAGTACTTC | CASRKVGDTQETQYF
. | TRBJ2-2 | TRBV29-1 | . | TGCAGCGTCGGGTACTCGAACACCGGGGAGCTGTTTTTT | CSVGYSNTGELFF
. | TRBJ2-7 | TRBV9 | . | TGTGCCAGCAGCCCGCAGGGTGCCTACGAGCAGTACTTC | CASSPQGAYEQYF
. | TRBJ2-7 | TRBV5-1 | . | TGCGCCAGCAGCTACGTTACGGGGTCCTACGAGCAGTACTTC | CASSYVTGSYEQYF
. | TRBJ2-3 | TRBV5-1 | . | TGCGCCAGCAGCTTGAATGCGGCCACAGATACGCAGTATTTT | CASSLNAATDTQYF
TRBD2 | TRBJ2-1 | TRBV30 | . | TGTGCCTGGAGTGGGTCAGCGGGGGTTGTGAATGAGCAGTTCTTC | CAWSGSAGVVNEQFF
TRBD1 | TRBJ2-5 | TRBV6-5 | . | TGTGCCAGCACCTCTCCGGGACAGGCCAAAGAGACCCAGTACTTC | CASTSPGQAKETQYF
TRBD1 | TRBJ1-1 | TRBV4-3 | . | TGCGCCAGCAGCCAAGAGACAGGGGACACTGAAGCTTTCTTT | CASSQETGDTEAFF
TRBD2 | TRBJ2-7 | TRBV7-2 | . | TGTGCCAGCAGCCCCGGGGGGGCGGGGGGCTACGAGCAGTACTTC | CASSPGGAGGYEQYF
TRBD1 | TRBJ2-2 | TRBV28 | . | TGTGCCAGCACCCTAGAGGGGGCCGGCGGGGAGCTGTTTTTT | CASTLEGAGGELFF
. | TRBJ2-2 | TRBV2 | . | TGTGCCAGCCATGGACAGCCGACCGGGGAGCTGTTTTTT | CASHGQPTGELFF
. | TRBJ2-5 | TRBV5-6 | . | TGTGCCAGCAGCTTGGGTGGGTCTAGCTGGGAGACCCAGTACTTC | CASSLGGSSWETQYF